This TCR beta chain emerged from a study of blood T cell repertoires in COVID-19. The CDR3 spans 12 residues. Germline V gene lookup returns CDR1 ENHRY and CDR2 SYGVKD. V shed 6 bases and J shed 3 bases, with 9 bases lying between them. Libraries were prepared by immunoSEQ multiplex PCR; TCRdb keeps only in-frame clonotypes and omits some of them. The sample holds roughly 140,000 clones, under 90% seen once. This clone was observed once. Sequencing was done on a sample of peripheral blood. This clonotype was obtained from a human donor in a cohort sampled during active COVID-19. The V gene is TRBV10-3, the J gene TRBJ2-7; D might be TRBD1 (6 bases). The CDR3 sequence is CAISRDNYEQYF. The CDR3 region has the DNA TGTGCCATCAGCCGGGACAACTACGAGCAGTACTTC.